The clone carrying this T cell receptor (beta chain) was detected only a few times. What it binds is unknown. This record comes from a study of CD8 T cells in ankylosing spondylitis. Points from the study as a whole: A subset of motif variants has previously been described in the synovial fluid and blood of reactive arthritis. Reportedly, significant enrichment of disease-linked clones occurred in matched ankylosing spondylitis synovial fluid. Characteristic, it appeared, of ankylosing spondylitis blood was a TCR beta motif of several highly homologous variants.

Germline assignment: CDR1 LGHNA and CDR2 YNFKEQ. The CDR3 is 15 residues long. V lost 1 base and J 3 bases, leaving 12 bases between the germline ends. Quantitative barcoded 5'-RACE was used to prepare TCR beta libraries. MiXCR, run by TCRdb on the 5' RACE reads, gives a single entry per CDR3 protein. The table records 150,000 to 200,000 distinct CDR3 sequences, about 32% of them present only once. This receptor was taken from a male donor with ankylosing spondylitis. Specimen: synovial fluid, either unsorted or a sorted T cell fraction (not recorded which). The chain carries TRBV4-2 and TRBJ1-2; no clear D gene. This CDR3 reads CASSQAGNFDYGYTF. The CDR3 DNA follows: TGTGCCAGCAGCCAAGCTGGGAACTTTGACTATGGCTACACCTTC.